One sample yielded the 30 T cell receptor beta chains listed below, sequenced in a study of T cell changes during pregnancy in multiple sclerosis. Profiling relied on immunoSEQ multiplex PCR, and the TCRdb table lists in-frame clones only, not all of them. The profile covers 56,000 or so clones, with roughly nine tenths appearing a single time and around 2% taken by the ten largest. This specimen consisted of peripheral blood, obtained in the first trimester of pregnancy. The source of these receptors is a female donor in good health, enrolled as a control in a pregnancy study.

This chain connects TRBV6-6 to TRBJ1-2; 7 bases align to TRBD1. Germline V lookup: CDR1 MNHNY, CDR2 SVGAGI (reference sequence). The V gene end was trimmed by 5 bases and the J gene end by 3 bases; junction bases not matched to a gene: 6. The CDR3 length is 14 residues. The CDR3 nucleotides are TGTGCCAGCAGTAGCGAGACAGGGTACTATGGCTACACCTTC. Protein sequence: CASSSETGYYGYTF.

The CDR3 DNA sequence: TGTGCCAGTAAGGAGCAGATGAACACTGAAGCTTTCTTT. Residues: CASKEQMNTEAFF. The chain uses TRBV25-1 and TRBJ1-1; D uncertain. Trimming stripped 9 bases from V and 0 bases from J, with 11 bases between. CDR1 MGHDK and CDR2 SYGVNS come from the germline V gene. This CDR3 is built from 13 residues.

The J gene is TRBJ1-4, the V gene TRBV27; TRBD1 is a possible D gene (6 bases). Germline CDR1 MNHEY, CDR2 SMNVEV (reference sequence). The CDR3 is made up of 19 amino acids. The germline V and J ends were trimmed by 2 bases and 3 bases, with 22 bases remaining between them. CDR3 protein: CASSLRFPGDPYPNEKLFF. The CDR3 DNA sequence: TGTGCCAGCAGTTTAAGGTTTCCAGGGGACCCTTATCCTAATGAAAAACTGTTTTTT. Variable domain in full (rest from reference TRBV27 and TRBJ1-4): EAQVTQNPRYLITVTGKKLTVTCSQNMNHEYMSWYRQDPGLGLRQIYYSMNVEVTDKGDVPEGYKVSRKEKRNFPLILESPSPNQTSLYFCASSLRFPGDPYPNEKLFFGSGTQLSVL.

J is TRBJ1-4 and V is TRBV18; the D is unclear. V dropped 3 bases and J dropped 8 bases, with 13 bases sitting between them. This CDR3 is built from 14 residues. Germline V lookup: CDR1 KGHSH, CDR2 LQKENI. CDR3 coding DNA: TGTGCCAGCTCACCCAGGCAGAATGTAGAAAAACTGTTTTTT. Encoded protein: CASSPRQNVEKLFF.

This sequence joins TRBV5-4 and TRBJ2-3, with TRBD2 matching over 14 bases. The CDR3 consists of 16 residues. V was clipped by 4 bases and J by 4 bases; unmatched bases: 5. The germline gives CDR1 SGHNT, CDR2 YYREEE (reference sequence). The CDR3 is CASSKGLAGVPDTQYF. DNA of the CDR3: TGTGCCAGCAGCAAGGGACTAGCGGGGGTTCCAGATACGCAGTATTTT.

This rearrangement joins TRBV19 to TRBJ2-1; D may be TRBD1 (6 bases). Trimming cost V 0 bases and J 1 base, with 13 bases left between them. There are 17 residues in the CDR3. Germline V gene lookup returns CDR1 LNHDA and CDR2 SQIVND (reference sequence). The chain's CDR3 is CASSIDPGEISYNEQFF. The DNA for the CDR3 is TGTGCCAGTAGTATAGATCCAGGGGAAATATCCTACAATGAGCAGTTCTTC. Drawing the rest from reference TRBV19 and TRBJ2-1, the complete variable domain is DGGITQSPKYLFRKEGQNVTLSCEQNLNHDAMYWYRQDPGQGLRLIYYSQIVNDFQKGDIAEGYSVSREKKESFPLTVTSAQKNPTAFYLCASSIDPGEISYNEQFFGPGTRLTVL.

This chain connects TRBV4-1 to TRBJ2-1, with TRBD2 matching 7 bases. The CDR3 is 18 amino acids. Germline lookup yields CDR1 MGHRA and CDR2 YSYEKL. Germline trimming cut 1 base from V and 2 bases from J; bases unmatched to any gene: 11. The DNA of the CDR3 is TGCGCCAGCAGCCAAGCAAGCGGGACGGGATACGCCTACAATGAGCAGTTCTTC. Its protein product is CASSQASGTGYAYNEQFF.

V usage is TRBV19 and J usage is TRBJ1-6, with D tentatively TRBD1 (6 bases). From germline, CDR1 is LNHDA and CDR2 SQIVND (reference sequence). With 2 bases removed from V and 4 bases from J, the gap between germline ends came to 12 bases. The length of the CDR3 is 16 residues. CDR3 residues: CASSILAGDYNSPLHF. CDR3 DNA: TGTGCCAGTAGTATACTGGCAGGGGATTATAATTCACCCCTCCACTTT.

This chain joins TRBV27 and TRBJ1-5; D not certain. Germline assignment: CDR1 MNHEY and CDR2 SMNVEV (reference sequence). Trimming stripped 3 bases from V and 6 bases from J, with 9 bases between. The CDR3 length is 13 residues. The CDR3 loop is CASSFSRVQPQHF. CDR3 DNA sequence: TGTGCCAGCAGTTTCTCGAGGGTTCAGCCCCAGCATTTT.

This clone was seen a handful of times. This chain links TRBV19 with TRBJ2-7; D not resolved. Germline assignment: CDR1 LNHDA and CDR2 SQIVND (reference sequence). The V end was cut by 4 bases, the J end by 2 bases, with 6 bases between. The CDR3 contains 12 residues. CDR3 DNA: TGTGCCAGTAGTAGCGCTGCCTACGAGCAGTACTTC. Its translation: CASSSAAYEQYF.

CDR3 protein: CASSSGQSNYGYTF. CDR3 DNA sequence: TGCGCCAGCAGCTCTGGACAGTCAAACTATGGCTACACCTTC. V and J are TRBV5-1 and TRBJ1-2, with a weak D call TRBD1 (6 bases). This CDR3 contains 14 residues. Germline CDR1 is SGHRS and CDR2 is YFSETQ. V was shortened by 3 bases and J by 2 bases, with 11 bases between the two germline ends.

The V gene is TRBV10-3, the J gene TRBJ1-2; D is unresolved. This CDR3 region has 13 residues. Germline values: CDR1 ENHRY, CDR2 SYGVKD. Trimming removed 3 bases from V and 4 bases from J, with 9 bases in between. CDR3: CAISEVSGYGYTF. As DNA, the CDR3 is TGTGCCATCAGTGAAGTATCGGGCTATGGCTACACCTTC.

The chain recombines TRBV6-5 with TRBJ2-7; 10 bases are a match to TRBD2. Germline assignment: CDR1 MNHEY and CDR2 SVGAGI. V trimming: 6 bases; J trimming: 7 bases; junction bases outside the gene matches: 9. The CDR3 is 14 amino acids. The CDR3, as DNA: TGTGCCAGCAGCATTAGCGGGGGGAGGACTGAGCAGTACTTC. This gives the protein CASSISGGRTEQYF.

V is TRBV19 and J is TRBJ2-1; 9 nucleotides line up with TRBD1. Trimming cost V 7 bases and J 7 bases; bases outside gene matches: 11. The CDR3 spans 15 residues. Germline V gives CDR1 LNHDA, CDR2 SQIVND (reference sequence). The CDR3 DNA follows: TGTGCCAGTAATAGACAGGGGGAATCAGGGAATGAGCAGTTCTTC. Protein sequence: CASNRQGESGNEQFF.

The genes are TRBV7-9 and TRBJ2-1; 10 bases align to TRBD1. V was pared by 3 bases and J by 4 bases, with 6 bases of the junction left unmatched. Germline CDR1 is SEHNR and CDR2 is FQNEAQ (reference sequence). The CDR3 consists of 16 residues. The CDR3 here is CASSFYRDRGYNEQFF. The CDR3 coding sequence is TGTGCCAGCAGCTTTTACCGGGACAGGGGTTACAATGAGCAGTTCTTC.

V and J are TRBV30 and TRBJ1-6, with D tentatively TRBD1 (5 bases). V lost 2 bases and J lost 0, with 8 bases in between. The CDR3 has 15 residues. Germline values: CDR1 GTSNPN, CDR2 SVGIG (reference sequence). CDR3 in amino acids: CAWSIQGSYNSPLHF. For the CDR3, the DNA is TGTGCCTGGAGTATCCAGGGCTCCTATAATTCACCCCTCCACTTT.

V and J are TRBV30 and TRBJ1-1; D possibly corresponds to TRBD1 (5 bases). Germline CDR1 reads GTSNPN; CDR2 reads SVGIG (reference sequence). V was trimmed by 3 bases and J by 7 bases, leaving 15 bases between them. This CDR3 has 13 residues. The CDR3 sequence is CAWRYQRRGEAFF. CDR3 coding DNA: TGTGCCTGGAGATACCAACGGAGGGGTGAAGCTTTCTTT.

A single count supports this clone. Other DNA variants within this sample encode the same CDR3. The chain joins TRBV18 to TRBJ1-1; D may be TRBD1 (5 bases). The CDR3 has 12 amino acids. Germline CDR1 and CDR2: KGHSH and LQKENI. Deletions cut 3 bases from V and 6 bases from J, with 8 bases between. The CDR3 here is CASSPLGAEAFF. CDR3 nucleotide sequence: TGTGCCAGCTCACCCCTAGGGGCTGAAGCTTTCTTT.

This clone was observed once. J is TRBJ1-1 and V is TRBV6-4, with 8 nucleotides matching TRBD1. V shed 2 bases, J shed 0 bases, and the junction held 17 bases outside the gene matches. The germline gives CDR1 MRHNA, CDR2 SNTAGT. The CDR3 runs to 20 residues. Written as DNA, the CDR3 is TGTGCCAGCAGTGACAGAAAGGGACAGGCAAGTGTGGGCTTGAACACTGAAGCTTTCTTT. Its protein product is CASSDRKGQASVGLNTEAFF.

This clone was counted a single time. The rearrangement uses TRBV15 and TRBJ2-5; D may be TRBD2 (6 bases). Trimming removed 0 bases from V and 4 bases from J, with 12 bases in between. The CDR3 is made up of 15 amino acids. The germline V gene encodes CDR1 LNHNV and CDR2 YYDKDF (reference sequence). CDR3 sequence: CATSRETSAGETQYF. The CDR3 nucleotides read TGTGCCACCAGCAGAGAAACTTCAGCGGGAGAGACCCAGTACTTC. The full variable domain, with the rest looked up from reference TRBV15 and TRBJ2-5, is DAMVIQNPRYQVTQFGKPVTLSCSQTLNHNVMYWYQQKSSQAPKLLFHYYDKDFNNEADTPDNFQSRRPNTSFCFLDIRSPGLGDTAMYLCATSRETSAGETQYFGPGTRLLVL.

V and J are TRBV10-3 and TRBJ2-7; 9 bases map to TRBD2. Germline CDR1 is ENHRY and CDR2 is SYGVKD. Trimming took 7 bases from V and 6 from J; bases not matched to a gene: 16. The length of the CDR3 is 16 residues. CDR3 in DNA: TGTGCCATCATGTCGGCGGGGGGGCAGTCCTACGGCGAGCAGTACTTC. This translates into CAIMSAGGQSYGEQYF.

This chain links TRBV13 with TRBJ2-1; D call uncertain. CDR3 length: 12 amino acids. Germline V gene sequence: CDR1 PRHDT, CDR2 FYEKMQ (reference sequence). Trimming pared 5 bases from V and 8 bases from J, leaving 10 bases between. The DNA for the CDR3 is TGTGCCAGCAGCCACCCGAACTATGAGCAGTTCTTC. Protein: CASSHPNYEQFF.

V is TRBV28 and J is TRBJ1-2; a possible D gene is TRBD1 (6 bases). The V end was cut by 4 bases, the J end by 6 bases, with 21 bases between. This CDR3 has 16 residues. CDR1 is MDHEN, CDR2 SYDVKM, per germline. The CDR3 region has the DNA TGTGCCAGCAGTTCCCGGGGGGCGGGGAGGGGGAATGGCTACACCTTC. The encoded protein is CASSSRGAGRGNGYTF.

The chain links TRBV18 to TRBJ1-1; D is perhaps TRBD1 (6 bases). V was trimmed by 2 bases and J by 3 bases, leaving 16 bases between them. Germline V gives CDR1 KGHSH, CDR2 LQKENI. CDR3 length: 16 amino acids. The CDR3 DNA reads TGTGCCAGCTCACCAGTTTGGGCAGGGGACGACACTGAAGCTTTCTTT. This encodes CASSPVWAGDDTEAFF. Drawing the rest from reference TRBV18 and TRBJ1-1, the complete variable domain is NAGVMQNPRHLVRRRGQEARLRCSPMKGHSHVYWYRQLPEEGLKFMVYLQKENIIDESGMPKERFSAEFPKEGPSILRIQQVVRGDSAAYFCASSPVWAGDDTEAFFGQGTRLTVV.

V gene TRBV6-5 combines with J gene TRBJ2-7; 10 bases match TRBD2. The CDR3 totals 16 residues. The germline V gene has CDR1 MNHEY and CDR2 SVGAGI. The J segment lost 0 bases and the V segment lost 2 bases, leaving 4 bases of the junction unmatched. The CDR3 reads CASSYETSGFSYEQYF. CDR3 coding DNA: TGTGCCAGCAGTTACGAGACTAGCGGGTTCTCCTACGAGCAGTACTTC.

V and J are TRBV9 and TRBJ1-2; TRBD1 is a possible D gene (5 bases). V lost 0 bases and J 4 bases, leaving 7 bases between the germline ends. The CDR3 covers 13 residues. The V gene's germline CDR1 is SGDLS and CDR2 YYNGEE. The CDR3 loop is CASSVGQFYGYTF. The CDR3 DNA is TGTGCCAGCAGCGTAGGACAGTTCTATGGCTACACCTTC.

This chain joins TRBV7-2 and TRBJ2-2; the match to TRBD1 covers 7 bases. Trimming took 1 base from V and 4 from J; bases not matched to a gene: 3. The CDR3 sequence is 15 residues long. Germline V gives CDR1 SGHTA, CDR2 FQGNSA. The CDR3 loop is CASSLEGASTGELFF. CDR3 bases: TGTGCCAGCAGCTTAGAGGGGGCAAGCACCGGGGAGCTGTTTTTT.

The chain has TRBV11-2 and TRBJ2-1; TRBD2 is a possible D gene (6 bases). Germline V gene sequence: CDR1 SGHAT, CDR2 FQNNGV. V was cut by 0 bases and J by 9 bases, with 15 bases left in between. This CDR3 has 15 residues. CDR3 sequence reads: CASSLDGRKAAEQFF. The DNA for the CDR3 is TGTGCCAGCAGCTTAGACGGGAGAAAAGCGGCTGAGCAGTTCTTC.

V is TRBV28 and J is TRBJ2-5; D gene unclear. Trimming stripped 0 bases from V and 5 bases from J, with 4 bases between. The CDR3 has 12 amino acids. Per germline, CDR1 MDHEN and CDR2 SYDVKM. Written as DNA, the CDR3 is TGTGCCAGCAGTTTATGGGGCGAGACCCAGTACTTC. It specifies CASSLWGETQYF.

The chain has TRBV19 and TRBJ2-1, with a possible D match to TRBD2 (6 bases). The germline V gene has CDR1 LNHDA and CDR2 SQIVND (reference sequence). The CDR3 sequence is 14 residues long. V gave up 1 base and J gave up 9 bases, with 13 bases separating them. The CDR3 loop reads CASSIAEGSGEQFF. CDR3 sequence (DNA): TGTGCCAGTAGTATAGCGGAGGGTTCGGGTGAGCAGTTCTTC.